This TCR beta chain is from a study of blood T cell repertoires in COVID-19. Whole-study context: Acute-phase and convalescent COVID-19 samples originated in the United States, Italy and Spain. PBMCs, B-cell-depleted T cells, or T cells were the source of the cDNA or gDNA that made up the material.

Original analysis: Quantification of nucleated cells was approximated via reference gene primer amplification. The method was immunoSEQ multiplex PCR; TCRdb's version includes in-frame clones alone and lacks a portion of them. The V and J calls and clone size come from that table; D and trimming were worked out from the DNA. The sample has 200,000 or so clones, nearly 90% seen once. Looked up from germline, CDR1 is SGDLS and CDR2 is YYNGEE. CDR3 size: 15 residues. Trimming left V 0 bases short and J 1 base short, with 7 bases between. Ages ranged from roughly 18 to 95 years, with residence in 24 US areas.

The rearrangement links TRBV9 to TRBJ2-2, with D possibly matching TRBD1 (5 bases). This receptor was identified in a woman between 40 and 55 years old with acute COVID-19. Sequencing input: PBMCs or T cells enriched from blood (not recorded which). This CDR3 is CASSVEGLNTGELFF. CDR3 bases: TGTGCCAGCAGCGTAGAGGGGTTGAACACCGGGGAGCTGTTTTTT.